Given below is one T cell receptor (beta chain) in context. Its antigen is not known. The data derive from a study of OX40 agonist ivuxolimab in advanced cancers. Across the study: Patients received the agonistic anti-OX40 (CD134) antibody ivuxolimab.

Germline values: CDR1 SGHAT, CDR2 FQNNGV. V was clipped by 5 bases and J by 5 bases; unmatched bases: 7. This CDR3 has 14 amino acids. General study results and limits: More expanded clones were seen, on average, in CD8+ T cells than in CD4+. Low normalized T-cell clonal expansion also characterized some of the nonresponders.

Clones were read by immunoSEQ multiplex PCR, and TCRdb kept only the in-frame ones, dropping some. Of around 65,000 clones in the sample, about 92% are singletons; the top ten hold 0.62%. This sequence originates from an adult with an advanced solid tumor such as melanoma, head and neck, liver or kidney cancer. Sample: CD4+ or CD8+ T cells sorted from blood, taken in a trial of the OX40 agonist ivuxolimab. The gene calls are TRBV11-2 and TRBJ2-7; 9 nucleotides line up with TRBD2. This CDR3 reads CASSLQAGGHEQYF. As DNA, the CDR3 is TGTGCCAGCAGCCTCCAGGCGGGGGGGCACGAGCAGTACTTC.